This T cell receptor (beta chain) was sequenced for a study of cytomegalovirus exposure and HLA in healthy donors. Study-wide points: According to the study, approximately 150 TCR beta chains were cytomegalovirus-associated. Using the classifier, cytomegalovirus status was reportedly diagnosed with high specificity and sensitivity.

Profiled with immunoSEQ multiplex PCR; TCRdb holds only in-frame clones, not every one. The sample has 71,000 or so clones; about 94% are singletons. The CDR3 runs 14 residues. The V end lost 7 bases, the J end lost 2 bases, and 15 bases lay between the germline ends. Germline CDR1 is SGHAT and CDR2 is FQNNGV. Note on this clone: Its antigen is not identified.

The chain joins TRBV11-2 to TRBJ2-7; possible D gene TRBD1, 6 bases. The sample comprised PBMCs. The TCR comes from a man younger than 35 in good health and CMV-seropositive. Here the CDR3 DNA reads TGTGCCAGCAACAAAGCAGGGGACCCCTACGAGCAGTACTTC. It codes for CASNKAGDPYEQYF.